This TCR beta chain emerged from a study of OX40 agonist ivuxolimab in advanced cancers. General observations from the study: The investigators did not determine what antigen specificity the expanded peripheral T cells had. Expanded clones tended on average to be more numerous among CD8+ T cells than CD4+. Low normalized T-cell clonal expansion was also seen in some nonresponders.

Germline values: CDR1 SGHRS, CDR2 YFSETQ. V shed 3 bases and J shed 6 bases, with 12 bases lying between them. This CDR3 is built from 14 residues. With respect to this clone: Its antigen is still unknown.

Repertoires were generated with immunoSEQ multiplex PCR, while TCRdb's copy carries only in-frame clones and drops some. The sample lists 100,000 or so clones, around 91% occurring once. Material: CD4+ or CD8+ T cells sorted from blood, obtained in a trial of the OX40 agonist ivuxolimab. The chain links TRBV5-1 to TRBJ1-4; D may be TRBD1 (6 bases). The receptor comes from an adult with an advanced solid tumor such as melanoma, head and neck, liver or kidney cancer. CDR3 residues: CASSSGQLYEKLFF. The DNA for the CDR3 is TGCGCCAGCAGCTCCGGACAGCTCTATGAAAAACTGTTTTTT.